This is a list of T cell receptor beta chains from one sample in a study of Graves' ophthalmopathy and Graves' hyperthyroidism. MiXCR, run by TCRdb on the multiplex PCR reads, gives a single entry per CDR3 protein. The table records over a million distinct CDR3 sequences, roughly two fifths of them present only once. Sequencing was done on a sample of peripheral blood or thyroid tissue (not recorded which). Source of these receptors: an adult man with Graves' hyperthyroidism. Both conserved end residues are trimmed from each CDR3. Each record gives: J gene, V gene, clone size, CDR3 protein. Clone size, where shown, is once, few, many, or a class for clones that have expanded.

TRBJ1-2 | TRBV29-1 | few | SVEDRGLFNYGYT
TRBJ1-6 | TRBV10-3 | NA | AISGGGQGNSPLH
TRBJ1-3 | TRBV5-1 | NA | ASFRAPNTIY
TRBJ2-2 | TRBV9 | few | ASSQVRGALTGELF
TRBJ2-7 | TRBV7-9 | NA | ASSLMSSSFYEQY
TRBJ2-7 | TRBV7-8 | few | ASTQGLAGRYEQY
TRBJ1-4 | TRBV29-1 | NA | SVYPGGGRADEKLF
TRBJ1-1 | TRBV6-6 | NA | ASSYTRKMNTEAF
TRBJ2-7 | TRBV7-3 | NA | ASSTESGRGYEQY
TRBJ1-2 | TRBV24-1 | NA | ATSAARGREDYGYT